Each of the 17 T cell receptor beta chains below was sequenced from the same sample in a study of Graves' ophthalmopathy and Graves' hyperthyroidism. The study amplified TCR beta CDR3 regions using RNA transcripts. HTBI primers primed a first-round RT-PCR, and a second-round multiplex PCR followed. MiXCR, run by TCRdb on the multiplex PCR reads, gives a single entry per CDR3 protein. Of around 660,000 distinct CDR3 sequences listed, roughly 41% are singletons. Sequencing used peripheral blood. The origin of the receptors is an adult man with Graves' ophthalmopathy.

In this sample, this clonotype turned up many times. The chain uses TRBV6-5 and TRBJ1-2; TRBD1 is a possible D gene (5 bases). Germline-derived CDR1 and CDR2 are MNHEY and SVGAGI. V lost 5 bases and J lost 8, with 18 bases in between. This CDR3 is built from 14 residues. The CDR3 DNA sequence: TGTGCCAGCAGTAGGTTCAGGGCCGGGCAGGGCTACACCTTC. This translates into CASSRFRAGQGYTF.

This clonotype was counted ten times or more. The gene calls are TRBV10-3 and TRBJ2-7; the D gene is possibly TRBD1 (7 bases). CDR3 length: 15 amino acids. Trimming took 4 bases from V and 4 from J, leaving 17 bases between them. Looked up from germline, CDR1 is ENHRY and CDR2 is SYGVKD. Here the CDR3 DNA reads TGTGCCATCAGTGGGGGGGACTTACAGGGGTACGAGCAGTACTTC. It is translated as CAISGGDLQGYEQYF.

The J gene is TRBJ1-1, the V gene TRBV20-1, with D perhaps matching TRBD1 (5 bases). Trimming cost V 5 bases and J 1 base, with 17 bases left between them. Germline V gives CDR1 DFQATT, CDR2 SNEGSKA (reference sequence). This CDR3 region has 15 residues. The CDR3, as DNA: TGCAGTGCTCTGGGACGGAGAGAATCGAACACTGAAGCTTTCTTT. Protein product: CSALGRRESNTEAFF.

This clonotype has at least ten counts. This rearrangement joins TRBV6-6 to TRBJ1-5; D perhaps matches TRBD1 (5 bases). The ends were cut back, 6 bases at V and 6 bases at J, with 18 bases in the middle. CDR1 is MNHNY, CDR2 SVGAGI, per germline (reference sequence). The CDR3 loop spans 15 amino acids. The CDR3 nucleotides read TGTGCCAGCAGAAAACAGGCGTCTGATCGTCAGCCCCAGCATTTT. This encodes CASRKQASDRQPQHF.

There are many counts of this clonotype. The chain joins TRBV7-8 to TRBJ1-1, with a possible D match to TRBD1 (6 bases). This CDR3 is 15 amino acids long. Germline assignment: CDR1 SGHVS and CDR2 FQNEAQ. V was shortened by 4 bases and J by 0 bases, with 12 bases between the two germline ends. This chain's CDR3 is CASSYGQRLNTEAFF. CDR3 DNA: TGTGCCAGCAGCTACGGACAGAGACTGAACACTGAAGCTTTCTTT.

This clonotype was seen a few times. The V and J genes are TRBV12-3 or TRBV12-4 and TRBJ2-5; the match to TRBD2 covers 16 bases. The J segment lost 5 bases and the V segment lost 3 bases, leaving 6 bases of the junction unmatched. The CDR3 has 17 amino acids. The DNA of the CDR3 is TGTGCCAGCAGTTTGGGGACTAGCGGGGGGGCCCACGAGACCCAGTACTTC. This translates into CASSLGTSGGAHETQYF.

As regards this clonotype: This sequence may be a read error, since a much larger clone differs from it by one base. The CDR3 here is CATSGGRDGTRELFF. The CDR3 DNA follows: TGTGCCACCAGTGGAGGCCGGGATGGCACCAGGGAGCTGTTTTTT. V is TRBV24-1 and J is TRBJ2-2; the D gene is possibly TRBD2 (5 bases). The CDR3 is 15 amino acids. CDR1 KGHDR and CDR2 SFDVKD come from the germline V gene.

This clonotype was seen ten or more times. J is TRBJ1-3 and V is TRBV7-9; possible D gene TRBD1, 5 bases. The CDR3 runs 16 residues. Between the trimmed V and J ends, which lost 4 bases and 2 bases, there was a span of 15 bases. CDR1 SEHNR and CDR2 FQNEAQ come from the germline V gene (reference sequence). Here the CDR3 reads CASSSAPGTAGNTIYF. CDR3 nucleotides: TGTGCCAGCAGCTCTGCCCCCGGGACGGCTGGAAACACCATATATTTT.

The rearrangement joins TRBV18 to TRBJ2-7; D is unclear. The CDR3 contains 13 residues. CDR1 KGHSH and CDR2 LQKENI come from the germline V gene. V lost 0 bases, J lost 4 bases, and 7 bases lay in between. CDR3 sequence reads: CASSPPTVYEQYF. The CDR3 bases are TGTGCCAGCTCACCACCGACTGTGTACGAGCAGTACTTC.

This rearrangement joins TRBV7-9 to TRBJ1-4; D is undetermined. The germline V and J ends were trimmed by 4 bases and 5 bases, with 8 bases remaining between them. Germline CDR1 reads SEHNR; CDR2 reads FQNEAQ (reference sequence). The CDR3 has 13 residues. This chain's CDR3 is CASSSDENEKLFF. The CDR3 DNA sequence: TGTGCCAGCAGCTCGGACGAGAATGAAAAACTGTTTTTT.

This clonotype came up many times. Compared with germline, one end of the junction differs, possibly owing to a read error. The genes are TRBV7-7 and TRBJ2-5; D unclear. This CDR3 has 13 residues. Germline lookup yields CDR1 SSHAT and CDR2 FNYEAQ (reference sequence). The CDR3 is CASSLELFETQYF. CDR3 nucleotide sequence: TGTGCTAGCAGCTTAGAACTCTTCGAGACCCAGTACTTC.

In its sample, this clonotype was seen many times. The chain is built from TRBV15 and TRBJ1-6, with no clear D. Looked up from germline, CDR1 is LNHNV and CDR2 is YYDKDF (reference sequence). Trimming took off 4 bases at V and 4 bases at J, with 14 bases between the two ends. The CDR3 contains 16 residues. The CDR3, as DNA: TGTGCCACCAGCATGGGCCCCGGGATATATAATTCACCCCTCCACTTT. This sequence encodes CATSMGPGIYNSPLHF.

This clonotype was picked up many times. This rearrangement joins TRBV6-1 to TRBJ2-5; D is perhaps TRBD1 (6 bases). This CDR3 has 14 residues. Germline values: CDR1 MNHNS, CDR2 SASEGT. V shed 3 bases and J shed 3 bases, with 11 bases lying between them. The DNA for the CDR3 is TGTGCCAGCAGTGACAGGGGTACCAAAGAGACCCAGTACTTC. Residues: CASSDRGTKETQYF.

This chain links TRBV20-1 with TRBJ1-1; D not resolved. This CDR3 is built from 14 residues. Germline CDR1 DFQATT, CDR2 SNEGSKA (reference sequence). Trimming pared 1 base from V and 7 bases from J, leaving 16 bases between. DNA for the CDR3: TGCAGTGCTAGAGGCCCCATTTTTGAAAGTGAAGCTTTCTTT. It translates to CSARGPIFESEAFF.

The chain has TRBV12-3 or TRBV12-4 and TRBJ2-2; 12 nucleotides align to TRBD2. With 6 bases clipped from V and 9 bases from J, the junction kept 8 bases outside the gene matches. CDR3 length: 15 residues. CDR3 nucleotide sequence: TGTGCCAGCAGATCGGGACTAGCGGGTTCCAGGGAGCTGTTTTTT. Translated: CASRSGLAGSRELFF.

On this clonotype itself: This may come from a read error, since a much larger clone is one base off. This chain connects TRBV5-1 to TRBJ1-1; no clear D gene. The germline CDR1 and CDR2 sequences are SGHRS and YFSETQ. This CDR3 has 11 amino acids. CDR3 residues: CASSYGPEASF. CDR3 nucleotide sequence: TGCGCCAGCAGCTACGGTCCGGAAGCTTCCTTT.

This clonotype was counted many times. The chain couples TRBV20-1 to TRBJ1-2; TRBD1 matches at 8 bases. Germline CDR1 DFQATT, CDR2 SNEGSKA (reference sequence). The CDR3 spans 14 residues. The V gene end was trimmed by 6 bases and the J gene end by 2 bases; junction bases not matched to a gene: 8. The CDR3 sequence: CSATGAPGNYGYTF. The CDR3 DNA sequence: TGCAGTGCGACAGGGGCTCCCGGAAACTATGGCTACACCTTC.